This TCR beta chain was observed in a study of blood T cell repertoires in COVID-19. Study-wide context: The study drew acute and convalescent COVID-19 samples from the United States, Italy and Spain.

Trimming removed 0 bases from V and 1 base from J, with 7 bases in between. The CDR3 runs 15 residues. CDR1 and CDR2 (germline): SGHRS, YFSETQ. The count of this clone is one. Authors' methods: For nucleated cells, counts were estimated from reference gene primer amplification. Here immunoSEQ multiplex PCR was the method, and the copy in TCRdb shows in-frame clones only, minus some. The V and J calls and the clone size are those of that table, but D and trimming were determined from the DNA. The sample consists of around 60,000 clones, around 86% of them appearing once. The sample comprised peripheral blood. The chain joins TRBV5-1 to TRBJ2-2; D remains ambiguous. The receptor comes from a woman aged 80 or older with acute or convalescent COVID-19. CDR3 bases: TGCGCCAGCAGCTTGGGAGCCGGGAACACCGGGGAGCTGTTTTTT. The encoded protein is CASSLGAGNTGELFF.